What follows are 6 T cell receptor beta chains derived from one specimen sequenced in a study of shared T cell receptors in the human thymus. This table comes from immunoSEQ multiplex PCR, and its TCRdb copy is limited to in-frame clones, with some not included. Here the sample spans around 65,000 clones, 90% to 95% being singletons. Sequenced sample: thymocytes. Receptors were obtained from a human donor.

This clone was seen a few times. The J gene is TRBJ1-1, the V gene TRBV30, with unresolved D. V was clipped by 0 bases and J by 0 bases, with 17 bases between them. CDR3 length: 17 residues. Germline V gene sequence: CDR1 GTSNPN, CDR2 SVGIG (reference sequence). This CDR3 reads CAWSVFAGRWMNTEAFF. CDR3 coding DNA: TGTGCCTGGAGTGTATTCGCGGGGAGGTGGATGAACACTGAAGCTTTCTTT.

J is TRBJ2-1 and V is TRBV11-1; a possible D gene is TRBD1 (6 bases). This CDR3 has 15 residues. Germline lookup yields CDR1 SGHAT and CDR2 FQDESV (reference sequence). Trimming took off 6 bases at V and 3 bases at J, with 15 bases between the two ends. The CDR3 bases are TGTGCCAGCAGAAGGCTGGGGGCTAACTACAATGAGCAGTTCTTC. It specifies CASRRLGANYNEQFF.

This clone was picked up one time. This chain links TRBV28 with TRBJ1-1, with TRBD1 matching 8 bases. The CDR3 contains 14 residues. The V gene's germline CDR1 is MDHEN and CDR2 SYDVKM. With V trimmed by 2 bases and J by 11 bases, 10 bases remained unmatched. This CDR3 reads CASSLGTGTSYAFF. The CDR3 DNA reads as TGTGCCAGCAGTTTAGGGACAGGCACGTCATACGCTTTCTTT.

This sequence joins TRBV9 and TRBJ2-3; 13 nucleotides align to TRBD2. Unmatched junction bases numbered 6, after V lost 3 bases and J lost 2 bases. The CDR3 is made up of 17 amino acids. Germline loops: CDR1 SGDLS, CDR2 YYNGEE. CDR3 in DNA: TGTGCCAGCAGCGCCCGGGGACTAGCGGGGACCACAGATACGCAGTATTTT. As protein: CASSARGLAGTTDTQYF.

The CDR3 DNA reads TGTGCCAGCAGCCCGGTCCTAGTCATTAATGAAAAACTGTTTTTT. It encodes CASSPVLVINEKLFF. The chain links TRBV11-2 to TRBJ1-4; no firm D call. The CDR3 spans 15 residues. Trimming took off 5 bases at V and 4 bases at J, with 14 bases between the two ends. Germline V gene sequence: CDR1 SGHAT, CDR2 FQNNGV. Full variable domain (remainder filled in from reference TRBV11-2 and TRBJ1-4): EAGVAQSPRYKIIEKRQSVAFWCNPISGHATLYWYQQILGQGPKLLIQFQNNGVVDDSQLPKDRFSAERLKGVDSTLKIQPAKLEDSAVYLCASSPVLVINEKLFFGSGTQLSVL.

The chain recombines TRBV7-9 with TRBJ1-1, with 8 nucleotides matching TRBD1. J lost 7 bases, V lost 6 bases, and 22 bases had no gene match. The CDR3 consists of 18 residues. The germline CDR1 and CDR2 sequences are SEHNR and FQNEAQ (reference sequence). The CDR3 bases are TGTGCCAGCAGTTCGGATACGTGGGGACAGGAGGCTCGAAATGAAGCTTTCTTT. It codes for CASSSDTWGQEARNEAFF.